This T cell receptor beta chain was captured by sequencing in a study of tumor-infiltrating lymphocytes in localized non-small cell lung cancer. Study details: Tumor tissue and non-adjacent uninvolved lung came from each patient.

The protocol was immunoSEQ multiplex PCR, while the TCRdb copy is restricted to in-frame clones and leaves out a portion. The sample contains 25,000 to 30,000 clones, roughly 85% of which appear only once. J lost 0 bases, V lost 8 bases, and 2 bases had no gene match. The CDR3 runs 13 residues. Germline V gives CDR1 ENHRY, CDR2 SYGVKD. This sequence joins TRBV10-3 and TRBJ2-3, with 7 bases that match TRBD1. The clonotype was recovered from a human donor with non-small cell lung cancer. The sequenced sample was lung tumor tissue. DNA of the CDR3: TGTGCCATCTGGGGACAGAGCACAGATACGCAGTATTTT. Amino acid sequence: CAIWGQSTDTQYF.